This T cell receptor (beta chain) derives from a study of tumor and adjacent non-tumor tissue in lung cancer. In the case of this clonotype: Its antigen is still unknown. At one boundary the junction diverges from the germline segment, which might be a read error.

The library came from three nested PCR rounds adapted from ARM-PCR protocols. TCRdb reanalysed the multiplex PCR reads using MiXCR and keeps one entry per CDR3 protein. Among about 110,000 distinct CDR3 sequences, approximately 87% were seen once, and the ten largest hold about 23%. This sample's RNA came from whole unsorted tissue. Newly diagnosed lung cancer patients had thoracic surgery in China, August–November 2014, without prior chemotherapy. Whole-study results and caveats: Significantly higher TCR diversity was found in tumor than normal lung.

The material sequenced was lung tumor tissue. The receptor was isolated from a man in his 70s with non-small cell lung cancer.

The CDR3 DNA reads TGCGCCAGTAGCTTATTCAGCATCAGGATGAACACTGAATCTTTCTTT. Its protein product is CASSLFSIRMNTESFF. The chain links TRBV11-1 to TRBJ1-1; D is unclear. CDR3 length: 16 amino acids. From germline, CDR1 is SGHAT and CDR2 FQDESV (reference sequence).